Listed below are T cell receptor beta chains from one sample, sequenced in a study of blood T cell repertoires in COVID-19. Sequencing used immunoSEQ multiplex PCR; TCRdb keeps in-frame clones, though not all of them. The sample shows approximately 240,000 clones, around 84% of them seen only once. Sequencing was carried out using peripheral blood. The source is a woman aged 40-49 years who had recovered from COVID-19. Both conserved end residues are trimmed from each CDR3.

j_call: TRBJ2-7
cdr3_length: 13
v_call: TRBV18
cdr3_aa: ASSPPGVQSYEQY

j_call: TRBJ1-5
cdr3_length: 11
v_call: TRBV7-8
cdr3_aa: ASSTRTIHPQH

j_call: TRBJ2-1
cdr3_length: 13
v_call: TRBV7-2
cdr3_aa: ASSQGLASYNEQF

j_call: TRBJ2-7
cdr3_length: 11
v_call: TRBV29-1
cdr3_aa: SVEVPGLGEQY

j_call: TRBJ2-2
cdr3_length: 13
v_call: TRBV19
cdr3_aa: ARNRTAPGTGELF

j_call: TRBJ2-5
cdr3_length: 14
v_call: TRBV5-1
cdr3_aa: ASSLEASGAQETQY

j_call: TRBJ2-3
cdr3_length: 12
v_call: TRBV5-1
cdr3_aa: ASRTGISTDTQY

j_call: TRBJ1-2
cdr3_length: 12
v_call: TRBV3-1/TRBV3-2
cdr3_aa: ASSQVRDSYGYT

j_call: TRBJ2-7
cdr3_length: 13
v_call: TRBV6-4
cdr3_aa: ASVSRDRGTYEQY

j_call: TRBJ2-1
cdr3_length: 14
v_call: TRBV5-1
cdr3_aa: ASSLAGAGVNYEQF

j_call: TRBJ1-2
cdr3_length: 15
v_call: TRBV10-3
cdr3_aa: AISEVSADSTNYGYT

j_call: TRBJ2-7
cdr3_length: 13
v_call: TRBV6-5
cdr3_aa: ASSYETGGAYEQY

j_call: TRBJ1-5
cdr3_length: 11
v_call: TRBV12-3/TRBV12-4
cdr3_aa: ASSSAGDQPQH

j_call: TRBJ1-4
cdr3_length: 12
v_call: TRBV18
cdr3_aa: ASSPSDSSEKLF

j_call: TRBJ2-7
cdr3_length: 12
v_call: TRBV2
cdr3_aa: AGQTSGGAREQY

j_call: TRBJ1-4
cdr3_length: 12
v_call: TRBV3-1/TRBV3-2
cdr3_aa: ASSARATNEKLF

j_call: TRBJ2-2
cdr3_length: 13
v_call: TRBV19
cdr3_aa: ASSAWGGPTGELF

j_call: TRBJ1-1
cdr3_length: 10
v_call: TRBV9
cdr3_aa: ASSVVVGGAF

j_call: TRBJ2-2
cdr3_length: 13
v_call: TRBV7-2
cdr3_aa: ASSLGGVNTGELF

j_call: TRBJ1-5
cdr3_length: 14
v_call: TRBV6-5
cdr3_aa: ASSSTGDVSNQPQH

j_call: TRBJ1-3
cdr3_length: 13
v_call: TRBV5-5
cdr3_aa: ASSLGQMPGNTIY

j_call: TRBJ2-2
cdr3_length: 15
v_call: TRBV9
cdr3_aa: ASSATSGGANTGELF

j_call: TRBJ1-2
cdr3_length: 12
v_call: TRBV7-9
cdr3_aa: ASSLQSGPYGYT

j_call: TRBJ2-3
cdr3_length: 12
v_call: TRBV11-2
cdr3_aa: ASSLDRAGDTQY

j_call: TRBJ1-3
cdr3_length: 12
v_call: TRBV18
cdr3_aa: ASSPSVTGNTIY

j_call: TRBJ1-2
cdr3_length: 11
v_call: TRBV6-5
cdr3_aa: ASRAGSGEGYT

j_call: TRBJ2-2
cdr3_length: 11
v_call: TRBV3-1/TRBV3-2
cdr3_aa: ASSQQGTGELF

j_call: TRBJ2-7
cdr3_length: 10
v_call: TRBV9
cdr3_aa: ASSVDGDEQY

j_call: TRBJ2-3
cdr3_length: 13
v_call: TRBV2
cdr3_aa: ASLKLAGGTDTQY

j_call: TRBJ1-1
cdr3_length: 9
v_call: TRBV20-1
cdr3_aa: SARGHTEAF

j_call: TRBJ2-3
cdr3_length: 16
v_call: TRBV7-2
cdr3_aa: ASSFTGQGLSSTDTQY

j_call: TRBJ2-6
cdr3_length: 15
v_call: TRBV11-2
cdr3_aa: ASSFGRGPSGANVLT

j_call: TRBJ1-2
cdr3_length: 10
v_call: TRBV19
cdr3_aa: ASSGQGDGYT

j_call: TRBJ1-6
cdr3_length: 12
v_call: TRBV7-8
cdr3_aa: ASSRGQFNSPLH

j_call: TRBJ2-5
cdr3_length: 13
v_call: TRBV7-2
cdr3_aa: ASSQRNRVQETQY

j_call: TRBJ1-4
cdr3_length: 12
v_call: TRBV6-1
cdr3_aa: ASRLPAANEKLF

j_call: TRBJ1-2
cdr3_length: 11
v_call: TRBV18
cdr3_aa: ASSAGTGGGYT

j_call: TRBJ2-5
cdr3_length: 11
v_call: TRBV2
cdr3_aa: ASQDREQETQY

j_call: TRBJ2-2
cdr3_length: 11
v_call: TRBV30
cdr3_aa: ASRKTVTGELF

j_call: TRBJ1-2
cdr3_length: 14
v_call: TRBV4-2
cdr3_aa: ASSQAGFSHGYGYT

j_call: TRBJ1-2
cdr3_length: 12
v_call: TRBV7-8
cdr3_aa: ASSPQGIGYGYT

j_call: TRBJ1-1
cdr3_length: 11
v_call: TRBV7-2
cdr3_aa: ASSARRDSEAF

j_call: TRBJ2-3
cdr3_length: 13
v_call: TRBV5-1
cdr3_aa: ASSETSGGTNTQY

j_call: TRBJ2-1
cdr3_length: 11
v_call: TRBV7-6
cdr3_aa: ASSGLAGGEQF

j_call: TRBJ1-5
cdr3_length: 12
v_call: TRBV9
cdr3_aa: ASSAGQGFQPQH

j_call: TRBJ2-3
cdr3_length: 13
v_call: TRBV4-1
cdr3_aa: ASSQDGRATDTQY

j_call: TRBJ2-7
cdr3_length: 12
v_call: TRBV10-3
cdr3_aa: AIRGTGGINEQY

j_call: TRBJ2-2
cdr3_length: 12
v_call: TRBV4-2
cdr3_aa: ASSLGQGAGELF

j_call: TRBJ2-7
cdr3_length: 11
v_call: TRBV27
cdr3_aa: ATKGEGVWEQY

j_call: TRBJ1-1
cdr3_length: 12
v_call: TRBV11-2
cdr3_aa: ASSLGEMNTEAF

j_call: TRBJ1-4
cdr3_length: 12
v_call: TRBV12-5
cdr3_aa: ASGLGTENEKLF

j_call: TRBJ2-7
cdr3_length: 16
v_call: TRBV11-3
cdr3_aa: ASSLTLLGGWTLYEQY

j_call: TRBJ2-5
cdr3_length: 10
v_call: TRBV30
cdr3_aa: AWSRAGGPQY

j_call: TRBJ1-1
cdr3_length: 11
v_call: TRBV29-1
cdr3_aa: SVLSRTGSQAF

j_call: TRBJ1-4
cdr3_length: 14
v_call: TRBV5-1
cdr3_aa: ASSFASGGDSEKLF